What follows is one T cell receptor (beta chain) and its context. Germline and junction disagree at one end, which may indicate a read error. This entry comes from a study of T-cell memory formation after mild COVID-19. From germline, CDR1 is LGHDT and CDR2 YNNKEL (reference sequence). The CDR3 has 14 amino acids. TCR alpha and TCR beta cDNA libraries carrying sample barcodes and UMIs came from 5'RACE with constant-segment primers. Using its own MiXCR run on the 5' RACE reads, TCRdb lists one record per CDR3 protein. The sample gives about 540,000 distinct CDR3 sequences, roughly 22% of which show up once; 12% is in the top ten.

The chain is built from TRBV3-1 and TRBJ2-7; D tentatively reads TRBD1 or TRBD2 (5 bases each). The clonotype was recovered from an adult woman who had mild COVID-19 (a few samples of this study predate the infection). Cell type and time point are not known. The sequencing sample was made of PBMCs or a T cell subset sorted from them (not recorded which). The CDR3 loop reads CARSPRDGTHEQYF. CDR3 coding DNA: TGTGCCAGAAGCCCCCGGGACGGAACCCACGAGCAGTACTTC.